Listed here are 12 T cell receptor beta chains from one sample, sequenced in a study of T-cell reconstitution after alpha-beta-depleted transplantation in children. TCRbeta library preparation incorporated unique molecular identifiers. TCRdb analysed the PCR reads with MiXCR anew, one entry per CDR3 protein. The table shows approximately 1,000,000 distinct CDR3 sequences, with 25% to 30% occurring only once. Sequenced here: PBMCs, mostly from graft donor cells, sampled 360 days after TCRalphabeta/CD19-depleted stem cell transplant. The receptor set was obtained from a boy younger than two who had a stem cell transplant for SCID, so the T cells may come from the graft donor.

The rearrangement links TRBV7-2 to TRBJ2-7; 7 nucleotides line up with TRBD1. V dropped 6 bases and J dropped 6; count of bases not matched to a gene: 11. This CDR3 has 14 residues. Per the germline V gene, CDR1 is SGHTA and CDR2 is FQGNSA. The CDR3 coding sequence is TGTGCCAGCAGGAGGGGGAGACAGGGTCTCGAGCAGTACTTC. Translated, it gives CASRRGRQGLEQYF.

This clonotype was found a few times. The chain has TRBV10-3 and TRBJ2-5, with 8 bases aligning to TRBD2. The germline CDR1 and CDR2 sequences are ENHRY and SYGVKD. The CDR3 sequence is 15 residues long. Trimming cost V 10 bases and J 3 bases; bases outside gene matches: 13. CDR3 region: CATRTSIGRKETQYF. CDR3 nucleotide sequence: TGTGCCACCCGGACTAGCATCGGACGAAAAGAGACCCAGTACTTC.

In this sample, this clonotype turned up a few times. This sequence joins TRBV12-3 or TRBV12-4 and TRBJ2-7; tentatively, D is TRBD2 (5 bases). V was clipped by 5 bases and J by 3 bases, with 20 bases between them. This CDR3 spans 16 amino acids. Written as DNA, the CDR3 is TGTGCCAGCAGTCAAACCCCCGCCCGGACTGGCTACGAGCAGTACTTC. Amino acid sequence: CASSQTPARTGYEQYF.

This clonotype was detected ten times or more. This chain uses TRBV21-1 with TRBJ2-2; TRBD1, the table's D call, was not compared with the DNA. TRBV21-1 is a known pseudogene. This CDR3 has 16 amino acids. CDR3 sequence reads: CASSPKQGGNTGELFF. CDR3 nucleotides: TGTGCCAGCAGCCCAAAACAGGGGGGCAACACCGGGGAGCTGTTTTTT.

There are a few counts of this clonotype. This chain uses TRBV5-1 with TRBJ2-7; TRBD1 aligns across 8 bases. The CDR3 totals 16 residues. V gave up 5 bases and J gave up 0 bases; unmatched junction bases: 10. Looked up from germline, CDR1 is SGHRS and CDR2 is YFSETQ. The CDR3 DNA follows: TGCGCCAGCAGTCCTCGGGGACAGGTGCTCTCCTACGAGCAGTACTTC. It is translated as CASSPRGQVLSYEQYF.

The rearrangement joins TRBV18 to TRBJ2-7; D is uncertain. The CDR3 contains 14 residues. Germline V gives CDR1 KGHSH, CDR2 LQKENI. The V end was cut by 0 bases, the J end by 3 bases, with 9 bases between. The CDR3 coding sequence is TGTGCCAGCTCACCACCGGTGGACCTCTACGAGCAGTACTTC. Its translation is CASSPPVDLYEQYF.

The chain couples TRBV25-1 to TRBJ1-5, with D possibly being TRBD1 (6 bases). Germline V gene sequence: CDR1 MGHDK, CDR2 SYGVNS. Trimming took 5 bases from V and 1 from J, leaving 15 bases between them. The CDR3 totals 16 residues. The CDR3 loop reads CASSPRGLQSNQPQHF. The CDR3, as DNA: TGTGCCAGCAGTCCCAGGGGCCTCCAGAGCAATCAGCCCCAGCATTTT.

The chain employs TRBV18 and TRBJ2-1; 10 bases are a match to TRBD1. Germline loops: CDR1 KGHSH, CDR2 LQKENI. This CDR3 comprises 17 residues. The V gene end was trimmed by 2 bases and the J gene end by 5 bases; junction bases not matched to a gene: 9. For the CDR3, the DNA is TGTGCCAGCTCACCAAGGCCCGGGACAGGGGCAAACAATGAGCAGTTCTTC. Translating gives CASSPRPGTGANNEQFF. Variable domain in full (rest from reference TRBV18 and TRBJ2-1): NAGVMQNPRHLVRRRGQEARLRCSPMKGHSHVYWYRQLPEEGLKFMVYLQKENIIDESGMPKERFSAEFPKEGPSILRIQQVVRGDSAAYFCASSPRPGTGANNEQFFGPGTRLTVL.

This clonotype was detected a few times. The chain combines TRBV28 with TRBJ2-5, with TRBD1 identical over 7 bases. CDR3 length: 13 amino acids. V was pared by 8 bases and J by 5 bases, with 8 bases of the junction left unmatched. From germline, CDR1 is MDHEN and CDR2 SYDVKM. Here the CDR3 reads CASRPGGWETQYF. Written as DNA, the CDR3 is TGTGCCAGCCGCCCAGGGGGATGGGAGACCCAGTACTTC.

V and J are TRBV28 and TRBJ2-7; D may match TRBD1 or TRBD2 (5 bases each). CDR1 and CDR2 (germline): MDHEN, SYDVKM. The CDR3 is 16 residues long. Trimming took off 2 bases at V and 0 bases at J, with 14 bases between the two ends. This chain's CDR3 is CASSLARDRSSYEQYF. CDR3 in DNA: TGTGCCAGCAGTTTAGCGAGGGACCGAAGCTCCTACGAGCAGTACTTC.

This clonotype showed up just a few times. The chain joins TRBV12-3 or TRBV12-4 to TRBJ1-5; unclear D gene. This CDR3 comprises 16 residues. V lost 2 bases, J lost 2 bases, and 13 bases lay in between. The CDR3 sequence: CASSLRGERGNQPQHF. Written as DNA, the CDR3 is TGTGCCAGCAGTTTAAGAGGCGAACGGGGCAATCAGCCCCAGCATTTT.

The chain carries TRBV12-3 or TRBV12-4 and TRBJ2-3; D is undetermined. V lost 6 bases to trimming and J lost 1 base, with 14 bases between them. The CDR3 is 15 residues long. CDR3 DNA sequence: TGTGCCAGCAGCCTAACACCCTTTCGCACAGATACGCAGTATTTT. Its protein product is CASSLTPFRTDTQYF.